This TCR beta chain was sequenced in a study of control samples from healthy donors and cancer patients. The method was immunoSEQ multiplex PCR; TCRdb's version includes in-frame clones alone and lacks a portion of them. The table has about 120,000 clones, approximately 88% seen once; the top ten hold 40%. Sample: blood. The receptor comes from a man aged 45-65 years in good health.

The CDR3 DNA reads as TGTGCCAGCAGCCGCCCGGGGGGTGGCTACACCTTC. Translating it yields CASSRPGGGYTF. This chain links TRBV6-5 with TRBJ1-2; TRBD1 is a possible D gene (5 bases). Trimming cost V 6 bases and J 7 bases, with 12 bases left between them. The germline V gene encodes CDR1 MNHEY and CDR2 SVGAGI. The CDR3 is made up of 12 amino acids.